The entry below gives a single TCR beta chain sequence along with its context. As yet, its antigen is unknown. CDR1 is DFQATT, CDR2 SNEGSKA, per germline (reference sequence). The CDR3 consists of 15 residues. Losses at the gene ends were 0 bases for V and 4 bases for J; bases not matched to a gene: 8. This entry comes from a study of T cells in Graves' hyperthyroidism and ophthalmopathy. Study information: Peripheral blood was obtained at initial diagnosis, preceding any treatment.

RNA transcripts gave rise to amplified TCR beta CDR3 regions. During a first-round RT-PCR of the TCR CDR3, the HTBI primer set was used. TCRdb recomputed calls from the multiplex PCR reads with MiXCR, one row per CDR3 protein. The sample records around 540,000 distinct CDR3 sequences, about 15% being singletons. Findings of the study overall: Most clonotypes expanded in the thyroid (above 0.001) were also present in blood.

The J gene is TRBJ2-7, the V gene TRBV20-1; TRBD2 aligns across 8 bases. The sample comprised blood. The receptor was isolated from a woman aged 25 to 39 with Graves' ophthalmopathy. CDR3 sequence: CSARDSPGGGYEQYF. The CDR3 DNA sequence: TGCAGTGCTAGAGATAGCCCGGGAGGGGGATACGAGCAGTACTTC.